The source of this T cell receptor beta chain is a study of cytomegalovirus exposure and HLA in healthy donors. Study results and limitations: Presence/absence analysis assumed near-uniform sequencing depth across donors. Analyzed later, association rates of TCRs varied across HLA loci, with DRB1 most and HLA-C fewest.

Researchers ran the PCR with 60 Vbeta and 13 Jbeta primers. Sequenced by immunoSEQ multiplex PCR; TCRdb stores in-frame clones only, minus some. Among 130,000 or so clones, about 77% were seen once, and the ten largest hold under 2%. Notes on this clone: Its antigen is still unknown.

With 1 base clipped from V and 8 bases from J, the junction kept 9 bases outside the gene matches. The CDR3 is 16 amino acids. In germline, CDR1 is SGHRS, CDR2 YFSETQ. Sequenced input: PBMCs. V is TRBV5-1 and J is TRBJ2-1, with 10 bases aligning to TRBD2. The origin of this receptor is a female donor in good health and CMV-seronegative. The CDR3 coding sequence is TGCGCCAGCAGCTTGACAGCGGGGGGGTTGGGTGATGAGCAGTTCTTC. Residues: CASSLTAGGLGDEQFF.